This entry concerns a single T cell receptor (beta chain). This sample was included in a study of radiotherapy plus CTLA-4 blockade in lung cancer. Measured with immunoSEQ multiplex PCR; TCRdb has only the in-frame clones, and not every one. The table lists some 48,000 clones, 86% of them singletons, with less than 20% in the top ten. Germline V lookup: CDR1 ENHRY, CDR2 SYGVKD. CDR3 length: 15 amino acids. The ends lost 7 bases at V and 3 bases at J; junction bases unmatched: 6. This clonotype was obtained from a human donor with non-small cell lung cancer that progressed on radiotherapy plus ipilimumab. Some clones in this sample may be carry-over from other donors' samples. V usage is TRBV10-3 and J usage is TRBJ2-3; 11 bases fit TRBD2. This sample comprised peripheral blood, obtained from a patient treated with radiotherapy plus ipilimumab. Written as DNA, the CDR3 is TGTGCCATCACGTCGGGACTAGCGGAGACAGATACGCAGTATTTT. Amino acids: CAITSGLAETDTQYF.